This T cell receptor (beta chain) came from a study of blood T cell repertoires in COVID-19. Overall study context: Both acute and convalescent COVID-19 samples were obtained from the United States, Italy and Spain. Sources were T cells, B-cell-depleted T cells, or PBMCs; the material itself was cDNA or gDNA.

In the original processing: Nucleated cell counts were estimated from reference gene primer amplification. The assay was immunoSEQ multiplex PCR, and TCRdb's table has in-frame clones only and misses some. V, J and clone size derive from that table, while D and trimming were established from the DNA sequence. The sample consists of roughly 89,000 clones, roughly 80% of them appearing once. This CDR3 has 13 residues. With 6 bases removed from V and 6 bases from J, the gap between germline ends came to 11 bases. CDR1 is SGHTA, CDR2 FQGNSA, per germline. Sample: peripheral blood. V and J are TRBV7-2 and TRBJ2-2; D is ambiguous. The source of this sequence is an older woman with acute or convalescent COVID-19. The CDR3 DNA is TGTGCCAGCAGTCAACTGCGATCCGGGGAGCTGTTTTTT. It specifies CASSQLRSGELFF.